The rows below give T cell receptor beta chains drawn from one sample of a study of blood T cell repertoires in COVID-19. Clones were read by immunoSEQ multiplex PCR, and TCRdb kept only the in-frame ones, dropping some. The top ten hold 5.6% of the sample, which has 160,000 or so clones, over 70% seen once. Material for sequencing was PBMCs or T cells enriched from blood (not recorded which). These receptors originate from a woman aged 40-49 years with acute COVID-19. The CDR3 runs from the conserved cysteine through the conserved F or W. Each record gives: D gene, CDR3 length, clone size, V gene, J gene, CDR3 protein, CDR3 DNA. The D gene is left open where the match is weak. Only some rows state a clone size, as once, few, many or a class for expanded clones.

d_call: TRBD2
cdr3_length: 14
clone_size: NA
v_call: TRBV12-5
j_call: TRBJ2-2
cdr3_aa: CASKRETHTGELFF
cdr3_nt: TGTGCTAGTAAGCGGGAGACGCACACCGGGGAGCTGTTTTTT

d_call: TRBD1
cdr3_length: 14
clone_size: few
v_call: TRBV24-1
j_call: TRBJ2-5
cdr3_aa: CATSDRTGGETQYF
cdr3_nt: TGTGCCACCAGTGATCGGACAGGGGGAGAGACCCAGTACTTC

d_call: TRBD2
cdr3_length: 16
clone_size: NA
v_call: TRBV11-2
j_call: TRBJ2-3
cdr3_aa: CASSLSGRAPADTQYF
cdr3_nt: TGTGCCAGCAGTTTGAGCGGGAGAGCTCCGGCAGATACGCAGTATTTT

d_call: NA
cdr3_length: 13
clone_size: once
v_call: TRBV29-1
j_call: TRBJ2-3
cdr3_aa: CSVDDGLTDTQYF
cdr3_nt: TGCAGCGTCGATGACGGACTAACAGATACGCAGTATTTT

d_call: TRBD1
cdr3_length: 13
clone_size: NA
v_call: TRBV29-1
j_call: TRBJ1-2
cdr3_aa: CSVDPGQGYGYTF
cdr3_nt: TGCAGCGTTGACCCGGGACAGGGGTATGGCTACACCTTC

d_call: NA
cdr3_length: 14
clone_size: NA
v_call: TRBV5-1
j_call: TRBJ1-3
cdr3_aa: CASSLDATGNTIYF
cdr3_nt: TGCGCCAGCAGCTTGGATGCTACTGGAAACACCATATATTTT

d_call: NA
cdr3_length: 13
clone_size: NA
v_call: TRBV18
j_call: TRBJ2-5
cdr3_aa: CASSPRPGETQYF
cdr3_nt: TGTGCCAGCTCACCACGCCCGGGGGAGACCCAGTACTTC

d_call: NA
cdr3_length: 15
clone_size: once
v_call: TRBV6-5
j_call: TRBJ1-1
cdr3_aa: CASSPSEAGRTEAFF
cdr3_nt: TGTGCCAGCAGTCCCAGTGAGGCCGGTCGGACTGAAGCTTTCTTT

d_call: NA
cdr3_length: 13
clone_size: once
v_call: TRBV9
j_call: TRBJ1-1
cdr3_aa: CASSAAGITEAFF
cdr3_nt: TGTGCCAGCAGCGCAGCAGGGATTACTGAAGCTTTCTTT

d_call: TRBD2
cdr3_length: 13
clone_size: few
v_call: TRBV7-3
j_call: TRBJ2-5
cdr3_aa: CASSPREGGTQYF
cdr3_nt: TGTGCCAGCAGCCCTCGGGAGGGGGGAACCCAGTACTTC

d_call: TRBD2
cdr3_length: 15
clone_size: NA
v_call: TRBV9
j_call: TRBJ2-1
cdr3_aa: CASSDGRGTYNEQFF
cdr3_nt: TGTGCCAGCAGCGACGGGAGGGGAACCTACAATGAGCAGTTCTTC

d_call: NA
cdr3_length: 13
clone_size: few
v_call: TRBV5-6
j_call: TRBJ1-1
cdr3_aa: CASSLGPGSEAFF
cdr3_nt: TGTGCCAGCAGCTTGGGGCCGGGAAGTGAAGCTTTCTTT

d_call: NA
cdr3_length: 14
clone_size: NA
v_call: TRBV3-1/TRBV3-2
j_call: TRBJ2-1
cdr3_aa: CASSTPGLSNEQFF
cdr3_nt: TGTGCCAGCAGTACGCCGGGACTTAGCAATGAGCAGTTCTTC

d_call: TRBD1
cdr3_length: 15
clone_size: NA
v_call: TRBV10-3
j_call: TRBJ1-1
cdr3_aa: CAISELGQMNTEAFF
cdr3_nt: TGTGCCATCAGTGAGCTGGGACAGATGAACACTGAAGCTTTCTTT

d_call: NA
cdr3_length: 16
clone_size: NA
v_call: TRBV10-1
j_call: TRBJ1-5
cdr3_aa: CAATRGSNYSNQPQHF
cdr3_nt: TGCGCCGCCACTCGAGGGTCAAACTATAGCAATCAGCCCCAGCATTTT

d_call: TRBD1
cdr3_length: 15
clone_size: NA
v_call: TRBV19
j_call: TRBJ2-7
cdr3_aa: CASSIDGQGIYEQYF
cdr3_nt: TGTGCCAGTAGTATAGATGGACAGGGGATCTACGAGCAGTACTTC

d_call: NA
cdr3_length: 14
clone_size: NA
v_call: TRBV12-5
j_call: TRBJ2-3
cdr3_aa: CASGLGLFPDTQYF
cdr3_nt: TGTGCTAGTGGTTTAGGACTGTTCCCAGATACGCAGTATTTT

d_call: NA
cdr3_length: 14
clone_size: few
v_call: TRBV29-1
j_call: TRBJ1-1
cdr3_aa: CSVPPHSGNTEAFF
cdr3_nt: TGCAGCGTCCCTCCCCACAGTGGCAACACTGAAGCTTTCTTT

d_call: NA
cdr3_length: 14
clone_size: NA
v_call: TRBV30
j_call: TRBJ1-5
cdr3_aa: CAWGAPDGGRPQHF
cdr3_nt: TGTGCCTGGGGCGCCCCGGACGGGGGAAGGCCCCAGCATTTT

d_call: TRBD2
cdr3_length: 15
clone_size: NA
v_call: TRBV29-1
j_call: TRBJ2-7
cdr3_aa: CSVAVERERNYEQYF
cdr3_nt: TGCAGCGTTGCCGTCGAGCGGGAGAGAAACTACGAGCAGTACTTC

d_call: TRBD1
cdr3_length: 16
clone_size: NA
v_call: TRBV5-1
j_call: TRBJ2-1
cdr3_aa: CASSSSGTVGYNEQFF
cdr3_nt: TGCGCCAGCAGCTCTTCCGGGACAGTGGGATACAATGAGCAGTTCTTC

d_call: NA
cdr3_length: 13
clone_size: NA
v_call: TRBV11-2
j_call: TRBJ2-4
cdr3_aa: CASSFTSGNIQYF
cdr3_nt: TGTGCCAGCAGCTTCACGAGCGGAAACATTCAGTACTTC

d_call: TRBD1
cdr3_length: 19
clone_size: NA
v_call: TRBV19
j_call: TRBJ1-3
cdr3_aa: CASSLTGTGLLSSGNTIYF
cdr3_nt: TGTGCCAGTAGCCTCACCGGGACAGGGCTTTTAAGCTCTGGAAACACCATATATTTT

d_call: TRBD1
cdr3_length: 16
clone_size: NA
v_call: TRBV18
j_call: TRBJ2-6
cdr3_aa: CASTTGGLTGANVLTF
cdr3_nt: TGTGCCAGCACCACAGGGGGGCTTACTGGGGCCAACGTCCTGACTTTC

d_call: TRBD2
cdr3_length: 17
clone_size: NA
v_call: TRBV29-1
j_call: TRBJ2-7
cdr3_aa: CSVEVGTSGSSSYEQYF
cdr3_nt: TGCAGCGTTGAAGTCGGGACTAGCGGGAGTAGCTCCTACGAGCAGTACTTC

d_call: NA
cdr3_length: 16
clone_size: NA
v_call: TRBV18
j_call: TRBJ2-1
cdr3_aa: CASSPFSSGSYNEQFF
cdr3_nt: TGTGCCAGCTCACCATTTAGTAGCGGATCCTACAATGAGCAGTTCTTC

d_call: TRBD1
cdr3_length: 14
clone_size: NA
v_call: TRBV29-1
j_call: TRBJ1-2
cdr3_aa: CSATRRTGGDGYTF
cdr3_nt: TGCAGCGCCACCCGGAGGACAGGGGGCGACGGCTACACCTTC

d_call: TRBD2
cdr3_length: 18
clone_size: once
v_call: TRBV4-2
j_call: TRBJ2-5
cdr3_aa: CASSQESGRGDLLETQYF
cdr3_nt: TGTGCCAGCAGCCAAGAGAGCGGGAGGGGGGACCTTTTAGAGACCCAGTACTTC

d_call: TRBD1
cdr3_length: 15
clone_size: NA
v_call: TRBV5-1
j_call: TRBJ1-3
cdr3_aa: CASSTDRGLGNTIYF
cdr3_nt: TGCGCCAGCAGCACGGACAGGGGGCTTGGAAACACCATATATTTT

d_call: NA
cdr3_length: 12
clone_size: NA
v_call: TRBV19
j_call: TRBJ1-6
cdr3_aa: CASSVASSPLHF
cdr3_nt: TGTGCCAGTAGCGTGGCCTCTTCACCCCTCCACTTT

d_call: NA
cdr3_length: 17
clone_size: once
v_call: TRBV5-1
j_call: TRBJ1-2
cdr3_aa: CASSFSGSDSGLDGYTF
cdr3_nt: TGCGCCAGCAGCTTTTCTGGAAGTGACAGTGGCTTGGATGGCTACACCTTC

d_call: TRBD1
cdr3_length: 13
clone_size: NA
v_call: TRBV7-2
j_call: TRBJ2-2
cdr3_aa: CASGRQGRGELFF
cdr3_nt: TGTGCCAGCGGACGACAGGGAAGAGGGGAGCTGTTTTTT

d_call: NA
cdr3_length: 17
clone_size: NA
v_call: TRBV7-9
j_call: TRBJ1-3
cdr3_aa: CASSLARQTKPGNTIYF
cdr3_nt: TGTGCCAGCAGCTTAGCGCGGCAGACGAAACCTGGAAACACCATATATTTT

d_call: NA
cdr3_length: 14
clone_size: NA
v_call: TRBV7-2
j_call: TRBJ1-4
cdr3_aa: CASSLLNGGEKLFF
cdr3_nt: TGTGCCAGCAGCTTATTGAATGGGGGGGAAAAACTGTTTTTT

d_call: NA
cdr3_length: 11
clone_size: once
v_call: TRBV10-3
j_call: TRBJ2-7
cdr3_aa: CAVGGGYEQYF
cdr3_nt: TGTGCCGTAGGGGGGGGATACGAGCAGTACTTC

d_call: NA
cdr3_length: 13
clone_size: NA
v_call: TRBV13
j_call: TRBJ2-7
cdr3_aa: CASSPEGVYEQYF
cdr3_nt: TGTGCCAGCAGCCCAGAGGGCGTATACGAGCAGTACTTC

d_call: TRBD2
cdr3_length: 16
clone_size: NA
v_call: TRBV2
j_call: TRBJ2-7
cdr3_aa: CASSDRTSGRSYEQYF
cdr3_nt: TGTGCCAGCAGTGATCGGACTAGCGGACGAAGCTACGAGCAGTACTTC

d_call: NA
cdr3_length: 14
clone_size: NA
v_call: TRBV10-3
j_call: TRBJ1-6
cdr3_aa: CAISEWQNNSPLHF
cdr3_nt: TGTGCCATCAGTGAATGGCAGAATAATTCACCCCTCCACTTT

d_call: NA
cdr3_length: 14
clone_size: NA
v_call: TRBV6-5
j_call: TRBJ1-6
cdr3_aa: CASRGGARDSPLHF
cdr3_nt: TGTGCCAGCCGAGGGGGGGCTCGGGATTCACCCCTCCACTTT

d_call: TRBD1
cdr3_length: 13
clone_size: NA
v_call: TRBV11-2
j_call: TRBJ2-7
cdr3_aa: CATSWDRLDEQYF
cdr3_nt: TGTGCCACCTCTTGGGACAGGCTCGACGAGCAGTACTTC

d_call: NA
cdr3_length: 12
clone_size: NA
v_call: TRBV11-3
j_call: TRBJ2-1
cdr3_aa: CASSLGGDEQFF
cdr3_nt: TGTGCCAGCAGCTTAGGGGGCGATGAGCAGTTCTTC

d_call: NA
cdr3_length: 16
clone_size: once
v_call: TRBV5-1
j_call: TRBJ2-1
cdr3_aa: CASSLDGSPPGNEQFF
cdr3_nt: TGCGCCAGCAGCTTGGACGGGAGCCCTCCGGGGAATGAGCAGTTCTTC

d_call: TRBD2
cdr3_length: 19
clone_size: NA
v_call: TRBV5-1
j_call: TRBJ2-1
cdr3_aa: CASSLEGLGLPSSYNEQFF
cdr3_nt: TGCGCCAGCAGCTTGGAGGGACTAGGCCTCCCAAGCTCCTACAATGAGCAGTTCTTC

d_call: NA
cdr3_length: 15
clone_size: NA
v_call: TRBV28
j_call: TRBJ1-2
cdr3_aa: CASSSAEKSNYGYTF
cdr3_nt: TGTGCCAGCAGTTCCGCGGAAAAATCTAACTATGGCTACACCTTC